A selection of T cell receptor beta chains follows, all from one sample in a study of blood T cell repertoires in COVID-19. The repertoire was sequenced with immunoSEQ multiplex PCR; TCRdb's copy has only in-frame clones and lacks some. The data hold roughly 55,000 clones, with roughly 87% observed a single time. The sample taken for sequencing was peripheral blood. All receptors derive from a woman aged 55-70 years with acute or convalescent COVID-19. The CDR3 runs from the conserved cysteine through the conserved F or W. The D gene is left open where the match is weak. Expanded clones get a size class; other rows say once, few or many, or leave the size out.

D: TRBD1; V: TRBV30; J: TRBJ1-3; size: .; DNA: TGTGCCTGGAGAGCACAGGGGGCTGGTGGAAACACCATATATTTT; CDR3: CAWRAQGAGGNTIYF
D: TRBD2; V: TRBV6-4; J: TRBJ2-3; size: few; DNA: TGTGCCAGCAGTGAGACTAGCGGGGGCACAGATACGCAGTATTTT; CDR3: CASSETSGGTDTQYF
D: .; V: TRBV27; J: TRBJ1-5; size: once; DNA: TGTGCCAGCAGTAGGGGCCGAGGAAATCAGCCCCAGCATTTT; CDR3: CASSRGRGNQPQHF
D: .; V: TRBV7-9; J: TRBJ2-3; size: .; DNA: TGTGCCAGCAGCTTAACAGACAGGCTCACAGATACGCAGTATTTT; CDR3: CASSLTDRLTDTQYF
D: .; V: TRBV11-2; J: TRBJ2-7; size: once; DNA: TGTGCCAGCAGCCCCCTCTCGAGTGGAGGGTACGAGCAGTACTTC; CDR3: CASSPLSSGGYEQYF
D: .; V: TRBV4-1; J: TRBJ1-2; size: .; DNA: TGCGCCAGCAGCCAAGCCCCGGCAGGGAGGTACACCTTC; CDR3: CASSQAPAGRYTF
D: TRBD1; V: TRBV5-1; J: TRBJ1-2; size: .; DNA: TGCGCCAGCAGCTTGAGGACAGGGAACAACTATGGCTACACCTTC; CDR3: CASSLRTGNNYGYTF
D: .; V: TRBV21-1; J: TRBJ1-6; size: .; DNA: TGTGCCAGCAGCGAGACAGGGCCTCGCTCACCCCTCCACTTT; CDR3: CASSETGPRSPLHF
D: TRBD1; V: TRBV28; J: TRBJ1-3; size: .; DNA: TGTGCCAGCGTCCTCTCCGGGACAGGGCTTCTCTCTGGAAACACCATATATTTT; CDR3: CASVLSGTGLLSGNTIYF
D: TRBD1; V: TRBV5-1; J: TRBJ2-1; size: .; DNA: TGCGCCAGCAGCCATGCGGACAGGGGTTACAATGAGCAGTTCTTC; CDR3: CASSHADRGYNEQFF
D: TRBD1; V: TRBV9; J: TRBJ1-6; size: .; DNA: TGTGCCAGCAGCGGCCAGGGGGCGAGTTCACCCCTCCACTTT; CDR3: CASSGQGASSPLHF
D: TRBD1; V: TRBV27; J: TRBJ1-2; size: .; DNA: TGTGCCAGCAGGCCCCTAGGGGACAGGGGGCGGTTTTCAGGCGGCTACACCTTC; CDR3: CASRPLGDRGRFSGGYTF
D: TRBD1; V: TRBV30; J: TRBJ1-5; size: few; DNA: TGTGCCTGGAAACCCGGGACAGGGCCACGGCAGCCCCAGCATTTT; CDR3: CAWKPGTGPRQPQHF
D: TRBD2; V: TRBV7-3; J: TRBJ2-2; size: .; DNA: TGTGCCAGCAGCTTAGTTAGGCTAGCGGACACCGGGGAGCTGTTTTTT; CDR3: CASSLVRLADTGELFF
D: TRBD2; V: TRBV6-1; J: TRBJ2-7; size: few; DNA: TGTGCCAGCAGGGAAACTAGCGGGAGGACCATCTACGAGCAGTACTTC; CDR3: CASRETSGRTIYEQYF
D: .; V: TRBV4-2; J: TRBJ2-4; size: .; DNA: TGTGCCAGCAGCCAAGTCTTATCTACAGCCAAAAACATTCAGTACTTC; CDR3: CASSQVLSTAKNIQYF
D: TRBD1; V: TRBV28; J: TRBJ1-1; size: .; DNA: TGTGCCAGCAGTTTATACGGGAGCATAAGGACAGGGGAAAACACTGAAGCTTTCTTT; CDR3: CASSLYGSIRTGENTEAFF
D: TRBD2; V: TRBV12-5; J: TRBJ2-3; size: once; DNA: TGTGCTAGTGGTTTGGTACCGTCGACTAGCGGTCGGGGTCCAGATACGCAGTATTTT; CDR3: CASGLVPSTSGRGPDTQYF
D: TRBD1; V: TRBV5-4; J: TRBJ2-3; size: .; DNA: TGTGCCAGCAGAAAAGGGACAGACCCCACAGATACGCAGTATTTT; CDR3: CASRKGTDPTDTQYF
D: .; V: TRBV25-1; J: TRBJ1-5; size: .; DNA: TGTGCCAGCAGCCAACTTAGCAATCAGCCCCAGCATTTT; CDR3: CASSQLSNQPQHF
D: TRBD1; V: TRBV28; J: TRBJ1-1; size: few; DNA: TGTGCCAGCTTTCCCGCCCGACAGGGACCCTCCATGAACACTGAAGCTTTCTTT; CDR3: CASFPARQGPSMNTEAFF
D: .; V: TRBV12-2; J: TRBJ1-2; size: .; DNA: TGTGCAAGTCGCTCAAAAGTCAGGACAGGGGTAAACGGCTACACCTTC; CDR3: CASRSKVRTGVNGYTF
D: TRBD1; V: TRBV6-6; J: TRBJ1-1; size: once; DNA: TGTGCCAGCAGTTACTTGGGCCAGGGGGCGACTGAAGCTTTCTTT; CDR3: CASSYLGQGATEAFF
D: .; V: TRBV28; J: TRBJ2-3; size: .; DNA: TGTGCCAGCGATCGACAGGACACAGATACGCAGTATTTT; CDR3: CASDRQDTDTQYF
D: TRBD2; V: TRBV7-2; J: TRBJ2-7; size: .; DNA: TGTGCCAGCAGCTTTAGACTAGCGGGAGGTGAGCAGTACTTC; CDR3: CASSFRLAGGEQYF
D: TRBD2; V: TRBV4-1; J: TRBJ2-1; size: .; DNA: TGCGCCAGCAGCCAAGATCGAAGCGGGGGGACCTACAATGAGCAGTTCTTC; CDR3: CASSQDRSGGTYNEQFF
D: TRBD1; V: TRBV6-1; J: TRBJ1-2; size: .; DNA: TGTGCCAGCAGTGAATTGGGACAGGGGGGTTGGGACTACACCTTC; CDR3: CASSELGQGGWDYTF